The 5 T cell receptor beta chains given below trace back to one sample, sequenced in a study of OX40 agonist ivuxolimab in advanced cancers. This table comes from immunoSEQ multiplex PCR, and its TCRdb copy is limited to in-frame clones, with some not included. The repertoire holds 45,000 or so clones, with around nine tenths as singletons. The source was CD4+ or CD8+ T cells sorted from blood, collected in a trial of the OX40 agonist ivuxolimab. The receptors stem from an adult with an advanced solid tumor such as melanoma, head and neck, liver or kidney cancer.

The gene calls are TRBV6-5 and TRBJ2-3, with unresolved D. V was clipped by 4 bases and J by 8 bases, with 10 bases between them. The CDR3 is made up of 12 amino acids. The germline gives CDR1 MNHEY, CDR2 SVGAGI. Here the CDR3 DNA reads TGTGCCAGCAGTTCGCCTGTGGGTACGCAGTATTTT. This sequence encodes CASSSPVGTQYF.

The chain uses TRBV6-5 and TRBJ1-1, with 7 positions matching TRBD1. Trimming at V came to 6 bases and at J to 1 base, leaving 8 bases not matched to a gene. Germline loops: CDR1 MNHEY, CDR2 SVGAGI. CDR3 size: 15 residues. CDR3 loop: CASRPSGQPNTEAFF. The CDR3 nucleotides are TGTGCCAGCAGGCCCTCGGGACAGCCGAACACTGAAGCTTTCTTT.

This clone has a single count. The chain joins TRBV2 to TRBJ2-3; D gene ambiguous. Between the trimmed V and J ends, which lost 6 bases and 1 base, there was a span of 11 bases. Germline V gene sequence: CDR1 SNHLY, CDR2 FYNNEI. The CDR3 length is 14 residues. CDR3 amino acids: CASRKGRGTDTQYF. CDR3 bases: TGTGCCAGCAGAAAGGGAAGGGGCACAGATACGCAGTATTTT.

The chain carries TRBV6-4 and TRBJ1-4; no firm D call. Trimming left V 7 bases short and J 1 base short, with 13 bases between. There are 15 residues in the CDR3. Per the germline V gene, CDR1 is MRHNA and CDR2 is SNTAGT. CDR3 coding DNA: TGTGCCAGCACTGGGGAAGAGAAAACTAATGAAAAACTGTTTTTT. This encodes CASTGEEKTNEKLFF.

J is TRBJ2-1 and V is TRBV7-3; D unresolved. The germline CDR1 and CDR2 sequences are SGHTA and FQGTGA. Trimming took off 1 base at V and 6 bases at J, with 4 bases between the two ends. The CDR3 extends over 12 amino acids. This CDR3 reads CASSLIPNEQFF. The CDR3 DNA is TGTGCCAGCAGCTTAATACCCAATGAGCAGTTCTTC. The full variable domain, with the rest looked up from reference TRBV7-3 and TRBJ2-1, is GAGVSQTPSNKVTEKGKYVELRCDPISGHTALYWYRQSLGQGPEFLIYFQGTGAADDSGLPNDRFFAVRPEGSVSTLKIQRTERGDSAVYLCASSLIPNEQFFGPGTRLTVL.